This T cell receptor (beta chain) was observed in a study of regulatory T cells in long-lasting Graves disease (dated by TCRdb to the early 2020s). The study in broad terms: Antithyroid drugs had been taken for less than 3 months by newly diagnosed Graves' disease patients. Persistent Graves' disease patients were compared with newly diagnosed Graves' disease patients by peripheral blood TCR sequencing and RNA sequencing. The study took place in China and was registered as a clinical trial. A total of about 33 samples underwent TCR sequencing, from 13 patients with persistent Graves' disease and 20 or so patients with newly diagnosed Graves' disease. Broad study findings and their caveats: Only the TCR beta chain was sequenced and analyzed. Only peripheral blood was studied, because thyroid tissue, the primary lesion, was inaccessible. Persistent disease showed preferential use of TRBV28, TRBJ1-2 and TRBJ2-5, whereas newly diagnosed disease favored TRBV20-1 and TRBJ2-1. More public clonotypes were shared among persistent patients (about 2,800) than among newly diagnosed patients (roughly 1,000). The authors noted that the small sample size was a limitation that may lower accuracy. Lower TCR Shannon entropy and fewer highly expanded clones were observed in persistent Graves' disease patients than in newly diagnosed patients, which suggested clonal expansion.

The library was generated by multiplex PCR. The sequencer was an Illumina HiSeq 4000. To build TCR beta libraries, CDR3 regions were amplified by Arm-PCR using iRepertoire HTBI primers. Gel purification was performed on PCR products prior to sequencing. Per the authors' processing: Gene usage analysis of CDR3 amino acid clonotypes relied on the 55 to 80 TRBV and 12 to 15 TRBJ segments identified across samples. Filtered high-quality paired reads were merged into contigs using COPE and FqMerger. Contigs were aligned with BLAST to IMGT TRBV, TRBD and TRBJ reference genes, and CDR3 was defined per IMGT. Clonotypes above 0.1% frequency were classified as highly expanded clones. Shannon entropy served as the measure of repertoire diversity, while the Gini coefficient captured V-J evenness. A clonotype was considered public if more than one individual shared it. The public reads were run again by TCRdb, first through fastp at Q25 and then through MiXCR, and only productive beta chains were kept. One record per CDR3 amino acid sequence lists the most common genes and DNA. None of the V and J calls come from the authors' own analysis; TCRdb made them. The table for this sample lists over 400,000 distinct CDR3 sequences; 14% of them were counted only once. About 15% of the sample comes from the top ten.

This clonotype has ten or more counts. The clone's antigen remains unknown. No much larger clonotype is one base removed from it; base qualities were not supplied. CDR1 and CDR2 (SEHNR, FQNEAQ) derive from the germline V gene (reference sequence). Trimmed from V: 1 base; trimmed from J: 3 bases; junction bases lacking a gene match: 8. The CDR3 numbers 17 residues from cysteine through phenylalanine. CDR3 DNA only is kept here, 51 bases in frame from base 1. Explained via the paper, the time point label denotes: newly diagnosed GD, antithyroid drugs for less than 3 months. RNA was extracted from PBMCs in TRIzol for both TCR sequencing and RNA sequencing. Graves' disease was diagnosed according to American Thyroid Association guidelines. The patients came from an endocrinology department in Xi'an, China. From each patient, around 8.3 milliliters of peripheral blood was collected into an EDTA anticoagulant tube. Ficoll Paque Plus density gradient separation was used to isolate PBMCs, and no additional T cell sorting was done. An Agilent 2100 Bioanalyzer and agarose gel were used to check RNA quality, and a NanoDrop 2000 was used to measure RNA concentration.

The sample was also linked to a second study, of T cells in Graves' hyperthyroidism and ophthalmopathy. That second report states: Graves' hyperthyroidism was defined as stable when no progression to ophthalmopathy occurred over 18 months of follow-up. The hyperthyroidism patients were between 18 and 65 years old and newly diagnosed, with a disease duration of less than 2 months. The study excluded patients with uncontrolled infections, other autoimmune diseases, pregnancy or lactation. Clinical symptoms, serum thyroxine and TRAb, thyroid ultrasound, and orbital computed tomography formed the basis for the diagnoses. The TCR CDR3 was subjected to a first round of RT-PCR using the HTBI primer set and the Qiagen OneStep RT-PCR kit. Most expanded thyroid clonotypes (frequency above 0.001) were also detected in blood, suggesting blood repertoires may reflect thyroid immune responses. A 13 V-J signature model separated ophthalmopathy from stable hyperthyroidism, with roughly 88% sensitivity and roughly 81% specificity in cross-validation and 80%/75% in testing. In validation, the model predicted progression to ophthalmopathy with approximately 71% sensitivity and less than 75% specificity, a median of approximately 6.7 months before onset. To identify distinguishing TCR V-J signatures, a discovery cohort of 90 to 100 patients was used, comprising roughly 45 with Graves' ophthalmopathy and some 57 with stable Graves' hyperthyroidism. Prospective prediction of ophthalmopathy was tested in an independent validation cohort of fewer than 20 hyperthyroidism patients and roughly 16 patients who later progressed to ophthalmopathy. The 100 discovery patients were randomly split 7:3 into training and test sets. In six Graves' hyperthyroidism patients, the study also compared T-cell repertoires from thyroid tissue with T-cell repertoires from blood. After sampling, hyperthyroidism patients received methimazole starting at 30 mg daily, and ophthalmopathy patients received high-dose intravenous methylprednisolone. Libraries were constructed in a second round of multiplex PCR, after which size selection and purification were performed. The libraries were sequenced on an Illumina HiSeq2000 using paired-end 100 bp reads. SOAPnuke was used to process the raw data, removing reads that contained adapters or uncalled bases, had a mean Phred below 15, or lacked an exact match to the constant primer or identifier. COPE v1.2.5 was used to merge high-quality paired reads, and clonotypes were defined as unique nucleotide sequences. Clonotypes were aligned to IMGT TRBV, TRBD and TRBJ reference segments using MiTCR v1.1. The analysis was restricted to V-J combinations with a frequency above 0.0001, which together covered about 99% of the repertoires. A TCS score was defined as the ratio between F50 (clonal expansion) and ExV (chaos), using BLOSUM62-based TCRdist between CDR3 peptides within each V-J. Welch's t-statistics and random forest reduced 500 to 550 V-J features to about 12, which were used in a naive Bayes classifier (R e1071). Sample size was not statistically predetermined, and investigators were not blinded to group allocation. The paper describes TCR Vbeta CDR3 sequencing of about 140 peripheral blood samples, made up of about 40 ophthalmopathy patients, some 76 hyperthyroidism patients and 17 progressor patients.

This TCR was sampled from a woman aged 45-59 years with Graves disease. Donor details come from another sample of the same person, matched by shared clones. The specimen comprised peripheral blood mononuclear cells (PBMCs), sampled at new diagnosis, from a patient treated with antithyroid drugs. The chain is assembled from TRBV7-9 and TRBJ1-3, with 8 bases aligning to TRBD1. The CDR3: CASSLGQTGVNGNTIYF. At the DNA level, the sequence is TGTGCCAGCAGCTTAGGACAGACAGGGGTGAATGGAAACACCATATATTTT.